Each of the 18 T cell receptor beta chains below was sequenced from the same sample in a study of control samples from healthy donors and cancer patients. Profiled with immunoSEQ multiplex PCR; TCRdb holds only in-frame clones, not every one. The sample carries approximately 190,000 clones, about nine tenths recorded once. Sequencing was done on a sample of blood. These receptor sequences come from a man aged 30 to 45 in good health.

V usage is TRBV20-1 and J usage is TRBJ2-3, with TRBD1 matching 8 bases. Germline trimming cut 3 bases from V and 15 bases from J; bases unmatched to any gene: 11. The CDR3 is 12 amino acids. Germline CDR1 DFQATT, CDR2 SNEGSKA (reference sequence). The CDR3 region is CSASLMGTGNYF. The CDR3 DNA reads TGCAGTGCTAGTCTAATGGGGACAGGCAACTATTTT.

V usage is TRBV30 and J usage is TRBJ1-1, with TRBD1 identical over 8 bases. The germline V gene has CDR1 GTSNPN and CDR2 SVGIG (reference sequence). Germline trimming cut 4 bases from V and 5 bases from J; bases unmatched to any gene: 6. This CDR3 has 13 amino acids. The CDR3 region is CAWTGTGRTEAFF. DNA for the CDR3: TGTGCCTGGACTGGGACAGGCCGAACTGAAGCTTTCTTT.

V usage is TRBV15 and J usage is TRBJ2-7; TRBD1 aligns across 10 bases. The CDR3 sequence is 13 residues long. After removal of 8 bases from V and 5 bases from J, the junction contained 6 bases not matched to a gene. Germline lookup yields CDR1 LNHNV and CDR2 YYDKDF (reference sequence). The CDR3 spells CATRDRGGHEQYF. The CDR3 nucleotides are TGTGCCACCCGGGACAGGGGAGGACACGAGCAGTACTTC.

The V gene is TRBV7-9, the J gene TRBJ2-2; D might be TRBD1 or TRBD2, each matching 6 bases. The V gene lost 7 bases and the J gene lost 2 bases, with 17 bases spanning the gap. Germline assignment: CDR1 SEHNR and CDR2 FQNEAQ (reference sequence). The CDR3 runs to 16 residues. CDR3 protein: CASNRGGGGNTGELFF. CDR3 DNA: TGTGCCAGCAACCGAGGGGGAGGCGGAAACACCGGGGAGCTGTTTTTT.

The chain joins TRBV27 to TRBJ2-5, with D possibly being TRBD1 (5 bases). The CDR3 is 14 amino acids. Germline V gives CDR1 MNHEY, CDR2 SMNVEV (reference sequence). Between the trimmed V and J ends, which lost 2 bases and 4 bases, there was a span of 11 bases. CDR3 DNA: TGTGCCAGCAGTTTAGCAGGGAACGCAGAGACCCAGTACTTC. It is translated as CASSLAGNAETQYF.

V usage is TRBV6-5 and J usage is TRBJ2-7; perhaps TRBD1 as D (5 bases). V dropped 7 bases and J dropped 2 bases, with 15 bases sitting between them. Per germline, CDR1 MNHEY and CDR2 SVGAGI. The CDR3 has 14 residues. Written as DNA, the CDR3 is TGTGCCAGCATGGCGGCAGGGATAACCTACGAGCAGTACTTC. It codes for CASMAAGITYEQYF.

This chain connects TRBV19 to TRBJ1-4, with 10 nucleotides matching TRBD1. V lost 5 bases and J lost 4; bases outside the gene matches: 4. The CDR3 totals 15 residues. Germline V gene sequence: CDR1 LNHDA, CDR2 SQIVND (reference sequence). For the CDR3, the DNA is TGTGCCAGTAGTTTCCGGGACAGGGGTAATGAAAAACTGTTTTTT. Protein product: CASSFRDRGNEKLFF.

The chain is built from TRBV5-3 and TRBJ2-7; 8 bases match TRBD1. TRBV5-3 is given ORF status, its function remaining uncertain. V lost 0 bases to trimming and J lost 5 bases; unmatched junction nucleotides: 7. This CDR3 region has 15 residues. The CDR3 coding sequence is TGTGCCAGAAGCTTGGCTGAGGCAGGGGGCGACGAGCAGTACTTC. Translating gives CARSLAEAGGDEQYF.

This clone was detected only once. The chain links TRBV11-2 to TRBJ2-2; 7 bases agree with TRBD2. Trimming at V came to 11 bases and at J to 1 base, leaving 7 bases not matched to a gene. Germline CDR1 is SGHAT and CDR2 is FQNNGV. The CDR3 totals 14 residues. The CDR3 region has the DNA TGTGCCTCTCTAGGCGGGGGGAACACCGGGGAGCTGTTTTTT. Translated: CASLGGGNTGELFF.

This clone was recorded only once. The CDR3 loop reads CASSQVDGAKNIQYF. As DNA, the CDR3 is TGCGCCAGCAGCCAAGTCGATGGAGCCAAAAACATTCAGTACTTC. The V and J genes are TRBV4-1 and TRBJ2-4; D gene unclear. Germline loops: CDR1 MGHRA, CDR2 YSYEKL. This CDR3 is 15 amino acids long. V was pared by 1 base and J by 0 bases, with 7 bases between.

The rearrangement joins TRBV1 to TRBJ2-3; the tabulated D call, TRBD1, remains unverified against the DNA. TRBV1 is a known pseudogene. The CDR3 consists of 17 residues. This chain's CDR3 is CTSSQDHRGQGADTQYF. DNA of the CDR3: TGCACCAGCAGCCAAGATCACCGGGGCCAGGGGGCGGATACGCAGTATTTT.

A single count supports this clone. At one boundary the junction diverges from the germline segment, which might be a read error. The rearrangement links TRBV3-1 (or the pseudogene TRBV3-2) to TRBJ1-2, with D possibly TRBD1 on 6 matching bases. The CDR3 is 11 residues long. Germline-derived CDR1 and CDR2 are LGHDT and YNNKEL (reference sequence). Written as DNA, the CDR3 is TGTGCCAGCAGCCAATCCCGACAGGAGGACTTC. Amino acid sequence: CASSQSRQEDF.

The chain is built from TRBV5-5 and TRBJ2-4; D not resolved. Germline values: CDR1 SGHKS, CDR2 YYEKEE (reference sequence). The V end was cut by 4 bases, the J end by 0 bases, with 14 bases between. CDR3 length equals 16 residues. The CDR3 sequence: CASSLHTPIAKNIQYF. The DNA of the CDR3 is TGTGCCAGCAGCCTACACACACCAATAGCCAAAAACATTCAGTACTTC. Combining the CDR3 with reference TRBV5-5 and TRBJ2-4 gives the whole variable domain DAGVTQSPTHLIKTRGQQVTLRCSPISGHKSVSWYQQVLGQGPQFIFQYYEKEERGRGNFPDRFSARQFPNYSSELNVNALLLGDSALYLCASSLHTPIAKNIQYFGAGTRLSVL.

V usage is TRBV27 and J usage is TRBJ1-1, with 9 bases identical to TRBD1. This CDR3 has 15 residues. Losses at the gene ends were 5 bases for V and 3 bases for J; bases not matched to a gene: 7. The V gene's germline CDR1 is MNHEY and CDR2 SMNVEV (reference sequence). The CDR3 loop is CASSPTGGRDTEAFF. CDR3 sequence (DNA): TGTGCCAGCAGTCCGACAGGGGGAAGGGACACTGAAGCTTTCTTT.

This clone was seen a single time. CDR3 residues: CASVISTGRRDTQYF. As DNA, the CDR3 is TGTGCCAGCGTCATTTCGACAGGGAGGCGAGATACGCAGTATTTT. The rearrangement uses TRBV2 and TRBJ2-3; perhaps TRBD1 as D (7 bases). CDR1 and CDR2 from the germline V gene are SNHLY and FYNNEI. This CDR3 region has 15 residues. The V gene lost 8 bases and the J gene lost 5 bases, with 20 bases spanning the gap.

The V and J genes are TRBV6-2 or TRBV6-3 and TRBJ2-4; TRBD1 matches 8 bases. This CDR3 contains 17 residues. Looked up from germline, CDR1 is MNHEY and CDR2 is SVGEGT. After removal of 3 bases from V and 7 bases from J, the junction contained 14 bases not matched to a gene. CDR3 protein: CASSYQSGGQLRNIQYF. For the CDR3, the DNA is TGTGCCAGCAGTTATCAATCAGGGGGCCAGTTACGGAACATTCAGTACTTC.

The V gene is TRBV9, the J gene TRBJ2-3, with D tentatively TRBD1 (5 bases). V gave up 3 bases and J gave up 2 bases, with 7 bases separating them. From germline, CDR1 is SGDLS and CDR2 YYNGEE. The CDR3 is 13 residues long. Here the CDR3 DNA reads TGTGCCAGCAGCGAGGGGATCACAGATACGCAGTATTTT. This codes for CASSEGITDTQYF.

J is TRBJ2-3 and V is TRBV4-2; D unresolved. V was pared by 0 bases and J by 2 bases, with 9 bases between. The CDR3 has 15 residues. The germline V gene encodes CDR1 LGHNA and CDR2 YNFKEQ. The CDR3 loop reads CASSQDRTVTDTQYF. DNA for the CDR3: TGTGCCAGCAGCCAAGATCGGACGGTCACAGATACGCAGTATTTT.